Included here is one TCR beta chain sequence, with context. TCRdb's copy holds only in-frame clones and misses some; the assay was immunoSEQ multiplex PCR. The sample consists of about 14,000 clones, 85% to 90% of them appearing once. Germline V gives CDR1 SNHLY, CDR2 FYNNEI. CDR3 length equals 14 residues. V was cut by 0 bases and J by 0 bases, with 6 bases left in between. The sample originates from a study of T cell changes during pregnancy in multiple sclerosis. This specimen was CD8+ T cells from peripheral blood mononuclear cells, taken after pregnancy. The clonotype was recovered from a female donor in good health, enrolled as a control in a pregnancy study. The gene calls are TRBV2 and TRBJ2-7; TRBD2 might be the D (5 bases). CDR3 nucleotides: TGTGCCAGCAGTGAAGCGGGAGTCTCCTACGAGCAGTACTTC. Its protein is CASSEAGVSYEQYF. The full variable domain, with the rest looked up from reference TRBV2 and TRBJ2-7, is EPEVTQTPSHQVTQMGQEVILRCVPISNHLYFYWYRQILGQKVEFLVSFYNNEISEKSEIFDDQFSVERPDGSNFTLKIRSTKLEDSAMYFCASSEAGVSYEQYFGPGTRLTVT.